One sample yielded the 10 T cell receptor beta chains listed below, sequenced in a study of T cell changes during pregnancy in multiple sclerosis. TCRdb's copy holds only in-frame clones and misses some; the assay was immunoSEQ multiplex PCR. Counted here are 50,000 to 65,000 clones, around 93% occurring once; the ten biggest clones make up 3% to 4%. The specimen comprised CD8+ T cells from peripheral blood mononuclear cells, sampled in the second trimester of pregnancy. Receptor source: a female donor with multiple sclerosis, enrolled in a pregnancy study.

The V and J genes are TRBV13 and TRBJ2-1; TRBD2 aligns across 7 bases. This CDR3 spans 14 amino acids. Germline CDR1 PRHDT, CDR2 FYEKMQ (reference sequence). J was trimmed by 3 bases and V by 5 bases; bases with no gene match: 4. The CDR3 here is CASSGRGIYNEQFF. CDR3 in DNA: TGTGCCAGCAGCGGGAGGGGCATCTACAATGAGCAGTTCTTC. The variable domain in full, with the rest retrieved from reference TRBV13 and TRBJ2-1, is AAGVIQSPRHLIKEKRETATLKCYPIPRHDTVYWYQQGPGQDPQFLISFYEKMQSDKGSIPDRFSAQQFSDYHSELNMSSLELGDSALYFCASSGRGIYNEQFFGPGTRLTVL.

The chain is built from TRBV2 and TRBJ2-7; unclear D gene. Between the trimmed V and J ends, which lost 6 bases and 3 bases, there was a span of 12 bases. Germline CDR1 reads SNHLY; CDR2 reads FYNNEI. There are 13 residues in the CDR3. The CDR3 protein is CASRPLGYYEQYF. The CDR3 bases are TGTGCCAGCAGGCCCCTCGGTTACTACGAGCAGTACTTC.

The gene calls are TRBV27 and TRBJ1-2; TRBD1 is a possible D gene (6 bases). The CDR3 totals 15 residues. Germline V gene lookup returns CDR1 MNHEY and CDR2 SMNVEV (reference sequence). Trimming cost V 5 bases and J 5 bases, with 18 bases left between them. The CDR3 DNA follows: TGTGCCAGCAGTCGAGGGGGGGGGCTAGGATATGGCTACACCTTC. It translates to CASSRGGGLGYGYTF.

The chain links TRBV27 to TRBJ2-7, with a tentative D call TRBD1 (5 bases). V lost 2 bases and J 2 bases, leaving 10 bases between the germline ends. The CDR3 covers 14 residues. Germline CDR1 is MNHEY and CDR2 is SMNVEV (reference sequence). This CDR3 is CASSLAGSTYEQYF. In DNA, the CDR3 is TGTGCCAGCAGTTTAGCAGGGTCCACCTACGAGCAGTACTTC.

V gene TRBV5-1 combines with J gene TRBJ2-3, with TRBD1 matching 7 bases. The germline CDR1 and CDR2 sequences are SGHRS and YFSETQ. CDR3 length: 15 amino acids. V lost 1 base to trimming and J lost 3 bases; unmatched junction nucleotides: 5. This CDR3 reads CASSLRDRETDTQYF. The CDR3 nucleotides read TGCGCCAGCAGCTTGAGAGACAGGGAGACAGATACGCAGTATTTT.

This clone is a singleton in its sample. The gene calls are TRBV10-2 and TRBJ1-5; 8 bases line up with TRBD1. V shed 10 bases and J 6 bases; nucleotides not matched to a gene: 8. This CDR3 spans 13 amino acids. Germline V gives CDR1 WSHSY, CDR2 SAAADI. CDR3 sequence reads: CATRTGRAQPQHF. The CDR3 nucleotides read TGCGCCACCCGGACAGGGCGCGCTCAGCCCCAGCATTTT.

The genes are TRBV4-1 and TRBJ2-1, with 13 bases matching TRBD2. This CDR3 has 17 residues. The V gene end was trimmed by 0 bases and the J gene end by 5 bases; junction bases not matched to a gene: 4. CDR1 and CDR2 (germline): MGHRA, YSYEKL. The CDR3 sequence: CASSQETSGRGDNEQFF. Here the CDR3 DNA reads TGCGCCAGCAGCCAAGAAACTAGCGGGAGGGGTGACAATGAGCAGTTCTTC.

This chain links TRBV11-2 with TRBJ2-1; TRBD2 matches at 7 bases. The CDR3 sequence is 15 residues long. V lost 1 base and J lost 2; bases outside the gene matches: 2. Germline loops: CDR1 SGHAT, CDR2 FQNNGV. Here the CDR3 reads CASSLAGGAYNEQFF. The CDR3 DNA reads as TGTGCCAGCAGCTTAGCGGGAGGAGCCTACAATGAGCAGTTCTTC.

The rearrangement joins TRBV6-4 to TRBJ2-4, with no clear D. V was clipped by 3 bases and J by 14 bases, with 8 bases between them. The CDR3 is 10 amino acids. The V gene's germline CDR1 is MRHNA and CDR2 SNTAGT. The CDR3 sequence: CASSESQKYF. The CDR3 DNA follows: TGTGCCAGCAGTGAGTCCCAAAAGTACTTC.

The gene calls are TRBV7-9 and TRBJ2-3; 8 nucleotides line up with TRBD2. CDR3 length: 17 amino acids. Germline-derived CDR1 and CDR2 are SEHNR and FQNEAQ (reference sequence). The V segment lost 0 bases and the J segment 2 bases; nucleotides outside the gene matches: 7. In DNA form, the CDR3 reads TGTGCCAGCAGCTTAGCGAAAGTAGCGGGAACCACAGATACGCAGTATTTT. Translated: CASSLAKVAGTTDTQYF.